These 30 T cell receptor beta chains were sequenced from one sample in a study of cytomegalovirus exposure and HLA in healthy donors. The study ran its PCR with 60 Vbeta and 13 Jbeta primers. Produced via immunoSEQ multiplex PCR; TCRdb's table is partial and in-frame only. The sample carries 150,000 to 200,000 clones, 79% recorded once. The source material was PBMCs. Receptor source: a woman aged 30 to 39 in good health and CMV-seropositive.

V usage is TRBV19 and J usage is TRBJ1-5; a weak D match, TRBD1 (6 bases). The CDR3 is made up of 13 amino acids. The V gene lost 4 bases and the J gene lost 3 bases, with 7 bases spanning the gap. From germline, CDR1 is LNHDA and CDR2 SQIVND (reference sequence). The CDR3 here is CASSRTVNQPQHF. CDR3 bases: TGTGCCAGTAGTAGGACAGTCAATCAGCCCCAGCATTTT.

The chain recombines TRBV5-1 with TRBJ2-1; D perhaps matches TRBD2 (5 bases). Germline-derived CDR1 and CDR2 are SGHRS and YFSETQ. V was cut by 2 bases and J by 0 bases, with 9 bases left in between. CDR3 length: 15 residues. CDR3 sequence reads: CASSFLGSSYNEQFF. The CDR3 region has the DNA TGCGCCAGCAGCTTCTTAGGGAGCTCCTACAATGAGCAGTTCTTC.

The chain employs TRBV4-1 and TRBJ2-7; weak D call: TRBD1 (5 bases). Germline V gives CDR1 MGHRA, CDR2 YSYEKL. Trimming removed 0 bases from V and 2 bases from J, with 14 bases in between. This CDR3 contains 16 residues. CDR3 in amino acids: CASSQDSLGVAYEQYF. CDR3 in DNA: TGCGCCAGCAGCCAAGATTCTTTAGGGGTGGCCTACGAGCAGTACTTC.

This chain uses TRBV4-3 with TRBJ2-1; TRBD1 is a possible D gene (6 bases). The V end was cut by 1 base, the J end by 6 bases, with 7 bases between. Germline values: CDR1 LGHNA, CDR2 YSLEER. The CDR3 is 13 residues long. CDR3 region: CASSQVRGNEQFF. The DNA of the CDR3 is TGCGCCAGCAGCCAAGTCAGGGGCAATGAGCAGTTCTTC.

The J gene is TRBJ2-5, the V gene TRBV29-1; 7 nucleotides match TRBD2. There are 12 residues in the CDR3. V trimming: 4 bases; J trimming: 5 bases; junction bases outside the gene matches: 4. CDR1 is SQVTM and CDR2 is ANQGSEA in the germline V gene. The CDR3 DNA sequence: TGCAGCGTTGTGGGAGGGCTCGAGACCCAGTACTTC. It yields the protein CSVVGGLETQYF.

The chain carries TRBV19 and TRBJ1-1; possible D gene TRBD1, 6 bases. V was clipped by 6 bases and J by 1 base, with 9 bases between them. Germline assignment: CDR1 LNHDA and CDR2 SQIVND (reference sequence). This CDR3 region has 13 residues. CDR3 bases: TGTGCCAGTAGCGGACAGTGGAACACTGAAGCTTTCTTT. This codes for CASSGQWNTEAFF.

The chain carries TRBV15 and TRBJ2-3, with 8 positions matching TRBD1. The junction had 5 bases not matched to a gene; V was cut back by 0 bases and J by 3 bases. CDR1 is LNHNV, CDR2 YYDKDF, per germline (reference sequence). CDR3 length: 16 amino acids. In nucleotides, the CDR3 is TGTGCCACCAGCAGAGACAGGACAGGGATAACAGATACGCAGTATTTT. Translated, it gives CATSRDRTGITDTQYF.

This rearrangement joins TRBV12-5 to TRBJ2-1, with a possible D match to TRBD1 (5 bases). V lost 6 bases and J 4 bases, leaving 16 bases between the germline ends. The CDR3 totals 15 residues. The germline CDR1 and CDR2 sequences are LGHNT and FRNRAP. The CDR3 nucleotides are TGTGCTAGTGGAGATCACAGGACGCCTTACAATGAGCAGTTCTTC. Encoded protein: CASGDHRTPYNEQFF. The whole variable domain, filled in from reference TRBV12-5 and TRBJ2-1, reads DARVTQTPRHKVTEMGQEVTMRCQPILGHNTVFWYRQTMMQGLELLAYFRNRAPLDDSGMPKDRFSAEMPDATLATLKIQPSEPRDSAVYFCASGDHRTPYNEQFFGPGTRLTVL.

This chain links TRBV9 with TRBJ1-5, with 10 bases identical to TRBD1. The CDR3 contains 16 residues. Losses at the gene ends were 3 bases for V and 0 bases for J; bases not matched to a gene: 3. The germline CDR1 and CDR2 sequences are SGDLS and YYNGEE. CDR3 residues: CASSGGQGDSNQPQHF. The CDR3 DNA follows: TGTGCCAGCAGCGGAGGACAGGGGGATAGCAATCAGCCCCAGCATTTT.

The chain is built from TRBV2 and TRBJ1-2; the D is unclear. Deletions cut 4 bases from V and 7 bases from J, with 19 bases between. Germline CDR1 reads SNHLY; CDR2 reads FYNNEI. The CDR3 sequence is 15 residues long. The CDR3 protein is CASSGLGGRTPGYTF. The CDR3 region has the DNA TGTGCCAGCAGTGGGCTTGGAGGGAGGACTCCTGGCTACACCTTC. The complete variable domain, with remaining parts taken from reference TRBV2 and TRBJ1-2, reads EPEVTQTPSHQVTQMGQEVILRCVPISNHLYFYWYRQILGQKVEFLVSFYNNEISEKSEIFDDQFSVERPDGSNFTLKIRSTKLEDSAMYFCASSGLGGRTPGYTFGSGTRLTVV.

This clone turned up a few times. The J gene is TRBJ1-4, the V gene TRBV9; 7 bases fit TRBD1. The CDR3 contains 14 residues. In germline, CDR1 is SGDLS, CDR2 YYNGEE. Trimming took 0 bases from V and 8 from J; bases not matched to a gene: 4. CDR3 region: CASSVGTGVEKLFF. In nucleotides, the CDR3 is TGTGCCAGCAGCGTAGGTACAGGGGTGGAAAAACTGTTTTTT. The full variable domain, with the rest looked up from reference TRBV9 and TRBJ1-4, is DSGVTQTPKHLITATGQRVTLRCSPRSGDLSVYWYQQSLDQGLQFLIQYYNGEERAKGNILERFSAQQFPDLHSELNLSSLELGDSALYFCASSVGTGVEKLFFGSGTQLSVL.

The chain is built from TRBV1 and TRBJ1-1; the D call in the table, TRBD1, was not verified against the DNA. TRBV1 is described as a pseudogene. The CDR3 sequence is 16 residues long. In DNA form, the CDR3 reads TGCACCAGCAGCCAAGATCAGGGACAGGGAAACACTGAAGCTTTCTTT. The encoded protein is CTSSQDQGQGNTEAFF.

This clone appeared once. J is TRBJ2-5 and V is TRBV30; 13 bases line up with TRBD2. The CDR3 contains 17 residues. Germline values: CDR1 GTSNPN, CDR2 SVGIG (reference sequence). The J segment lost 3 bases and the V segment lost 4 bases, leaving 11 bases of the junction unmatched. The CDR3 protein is CAWTTGTSGATEETQYF. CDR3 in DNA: TGTGCCTGGACCACCGGGACTAGCGGGGCGACAGAAGAGACCCAGTACTTC.

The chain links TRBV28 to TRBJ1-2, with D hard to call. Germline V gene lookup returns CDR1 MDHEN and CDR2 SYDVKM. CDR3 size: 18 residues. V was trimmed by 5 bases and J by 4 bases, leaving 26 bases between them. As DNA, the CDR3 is TGTGCCAGCAGTCCCGAGAATTTGTGGGAAGACGGAGGCTATGGCTACACCTTC. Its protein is CASSPENLWEDGGYGYTF.

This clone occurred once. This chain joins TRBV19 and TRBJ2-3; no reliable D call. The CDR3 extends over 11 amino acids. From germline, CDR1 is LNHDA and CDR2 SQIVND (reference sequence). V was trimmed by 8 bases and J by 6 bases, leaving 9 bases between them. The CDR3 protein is CASRLVDTQYF. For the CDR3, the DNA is TGTGCCAGTCGGTTGGTCGATACGCAGTATTTT. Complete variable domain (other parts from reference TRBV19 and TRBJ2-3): DGGITQSPKYLFRKEGQNVTLSCEQNLNHDAMYWYRQDPGQGLRLIYYSQIVNDFQKGDIAEGYSVSREKKESFPLTVTSAQKNPTAFYLCASRLVDTQYFGPGTRLTVL.

CDR3 in DNA: TGTGCCTGGAGTCGAGGCCTAGCGGGTGGGGAGACCCAGTACTTC. It translates to CAWSRGLAGGETQYF. The genes are TRBV30 and TRBJ2-5; 8 nucleotides line up with TRBD2. CDR3 size: 15 residues. V shed 2 bases and J 5 bases; nucleotides not matched to a gene: 10. The germline gives CDR1 GTSNPN, CDR2 SVGIG (reference sequence).

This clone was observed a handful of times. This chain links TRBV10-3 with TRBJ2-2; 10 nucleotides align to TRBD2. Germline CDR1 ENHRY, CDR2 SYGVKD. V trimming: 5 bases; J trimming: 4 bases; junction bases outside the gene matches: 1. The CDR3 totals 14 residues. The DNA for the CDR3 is TGTGCCATCAGTACTAGCGGGATCACCGGGGAGCTGTTTTTT. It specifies CAISTSGITGELFF.

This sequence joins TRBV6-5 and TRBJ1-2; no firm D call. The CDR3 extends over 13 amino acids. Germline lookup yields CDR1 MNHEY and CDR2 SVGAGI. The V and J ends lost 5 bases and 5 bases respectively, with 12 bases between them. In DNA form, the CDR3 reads TGTGCCAGCAGTCGAACTTCGGGGTATGGCTACACCTTC. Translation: CASSRTSGYGYTF.

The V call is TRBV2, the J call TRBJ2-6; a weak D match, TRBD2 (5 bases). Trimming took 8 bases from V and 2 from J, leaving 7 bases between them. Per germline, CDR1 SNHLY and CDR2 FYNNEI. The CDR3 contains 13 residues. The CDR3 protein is CASSGTGANVLTF. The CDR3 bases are TGTGCCAGCTCCGGGACTGGGGCCAACGTCCTGACTTTC.

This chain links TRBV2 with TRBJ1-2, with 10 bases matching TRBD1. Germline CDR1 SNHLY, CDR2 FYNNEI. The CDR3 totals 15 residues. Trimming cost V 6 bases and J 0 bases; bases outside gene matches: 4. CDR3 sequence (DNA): TGTGCCAGCAGAACGGGGACAGGGGCTAACTATGGCTACACCTTC. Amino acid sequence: CASRTGTGANYGYTF.

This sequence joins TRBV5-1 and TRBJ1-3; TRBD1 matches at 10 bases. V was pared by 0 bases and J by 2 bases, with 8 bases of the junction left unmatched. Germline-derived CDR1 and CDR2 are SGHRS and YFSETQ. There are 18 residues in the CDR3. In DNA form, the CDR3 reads TGCGCCAGCAGCTTGGGGGACAGGGGAATCTATGCTGGAAACACCATATATTTT. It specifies CASSLGDRGIYAGNTIYF.

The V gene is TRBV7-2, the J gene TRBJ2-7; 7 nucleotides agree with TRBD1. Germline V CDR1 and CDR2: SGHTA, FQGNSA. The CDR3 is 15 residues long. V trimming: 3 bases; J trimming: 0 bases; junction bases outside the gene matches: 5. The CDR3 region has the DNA TGTGCCAGCAGCTTTAGGACAGGTAGCTCCTACGAGCAGTACTTC. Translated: CASSFRTGSSYEQYF.

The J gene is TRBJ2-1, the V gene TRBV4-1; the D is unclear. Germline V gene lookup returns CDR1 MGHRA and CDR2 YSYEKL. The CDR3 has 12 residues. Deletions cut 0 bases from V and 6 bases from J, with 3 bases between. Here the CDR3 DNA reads TGCGCCAGCAGCCAAGATCTCAATGAGCAGTTCTTC. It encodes CASSQDLNEQFF.

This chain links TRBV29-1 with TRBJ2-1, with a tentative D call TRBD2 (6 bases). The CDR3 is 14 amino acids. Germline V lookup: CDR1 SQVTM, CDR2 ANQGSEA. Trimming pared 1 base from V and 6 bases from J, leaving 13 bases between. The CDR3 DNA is TGCAGCGTTGAAGGCGGGGCACGAGGCAATGAGCAGTTCTTC. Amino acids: CSVEGGARGNEQFF.

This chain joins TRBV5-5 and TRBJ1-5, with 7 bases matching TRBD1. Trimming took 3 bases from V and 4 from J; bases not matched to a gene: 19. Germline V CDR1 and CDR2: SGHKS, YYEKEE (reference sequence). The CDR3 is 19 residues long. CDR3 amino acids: CASSSREGFGTVLNQPQHF. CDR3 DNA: TGTGCCAGCAGCTCACGGGAGGGTTTCGGGACAGTACTAAATCAGCCCCAGCATTTT.

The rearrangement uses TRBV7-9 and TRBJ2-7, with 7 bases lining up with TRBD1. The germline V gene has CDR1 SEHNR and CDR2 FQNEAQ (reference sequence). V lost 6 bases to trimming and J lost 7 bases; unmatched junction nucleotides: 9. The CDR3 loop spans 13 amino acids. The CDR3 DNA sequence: TGTGCCAGCAGACGACGAGGGACAGAAGAGCAGTACTTC. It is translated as CASRRRGTEEQYF.

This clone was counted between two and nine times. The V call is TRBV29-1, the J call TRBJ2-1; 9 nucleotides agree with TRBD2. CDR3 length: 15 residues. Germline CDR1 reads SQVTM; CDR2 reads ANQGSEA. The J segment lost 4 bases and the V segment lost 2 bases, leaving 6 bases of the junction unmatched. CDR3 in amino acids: CSVEQETSGYNEQFF. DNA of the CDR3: TGCAGCGTTGAACAAGAAACTAGCGGGTACAATGAGCAGTTCTTC.

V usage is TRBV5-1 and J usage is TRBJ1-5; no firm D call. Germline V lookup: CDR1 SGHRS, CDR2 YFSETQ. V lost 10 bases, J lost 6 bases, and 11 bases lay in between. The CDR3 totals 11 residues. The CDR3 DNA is TGCGCCGAGATAGTTGCTCAGCCCCAGCATTTT. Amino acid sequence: CAEIVAQPQHF.

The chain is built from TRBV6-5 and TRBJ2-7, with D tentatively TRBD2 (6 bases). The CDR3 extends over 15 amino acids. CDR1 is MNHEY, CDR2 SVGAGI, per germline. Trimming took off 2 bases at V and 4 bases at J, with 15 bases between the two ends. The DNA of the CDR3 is TGTGCCAGCAGTTACCTCCGGGACTCTACTTACGAGCAGTACTTC. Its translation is CASSYLRDSTYEQYF.

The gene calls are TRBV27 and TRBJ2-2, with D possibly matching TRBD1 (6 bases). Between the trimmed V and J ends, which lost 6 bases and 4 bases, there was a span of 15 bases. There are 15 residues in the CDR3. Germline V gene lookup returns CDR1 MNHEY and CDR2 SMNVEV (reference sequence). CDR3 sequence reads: CASRLGDMITGELFF. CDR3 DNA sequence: TGTGCCAGCAGGCTTGGGGACATGATCACCGGGGAGCTGTTTTTT.